These T cell receptor beta chains were read from a single sample in a study of Graves' ophthalmopathy and Graves' hyperthyroidism. TCRdb called the multiplex PCR reads again in MiXCR, with one record for every CDR3 protein. Of some 390,000 distinct CDR3 sequences detected, roughly 18% appear once; the ten largest clones hold roughly 1.5%. Sequencing was carried out using peripheral blood. The receptor set was obtained from a woman younger than 30 with Graves' ophthalmopathy. Each CDR3 is given with its conserved first and last residue. A D gene is named only where the DNA matches it firmly. Clone size, where shown, is once, few, many, or a class for clones that have expanded.

-,TRBJ2-7,TRBD2,TRBV11-2,TGTGCCAGCACAGCGGGGATTCAGGGAGGCCTTCACTACGAGCAGTACTTC,CASTAGIQGGLHYEQYF
many,TRBJ1-2,-,TRBV7-2,TGTGCCAGCAGCTCCATCTACACGCCCCCAGGCCCCGGGTATGGCTACACCTTC,CASSSIYTPPGPGYGYTF
many,TRBJ1-2,-,TRBV7-9,TGTGCCAGCAGCTTAGCGTGGAAGCCAGAGGGCTACACCTTC,CASSLAWKPEGYTF
many,TRBJ1-1,-,TRBV7-2,TGTGCCAGCAGCTTAGTGGGGTCTGAAGCTTTCTTT,CASSLVGSEAFF
many,TRBJ1-5,TRBD1,TRBV19,TGTGCCAGTACCTCCTTTAGTGGGGTTACAGGGGTGAGTCAGCCCCAGCATTTT,CASTSFSGVTGVSQPQHF
many,TRBJ1-5,-,TRBV11-2,TGTGCCAGCAGCTCCGACCCCAGGGAGCTTAGCAATCAGCCCCAGCATTTT,CASSSDPRELSNQPQHF
many,TRBJ2-5,-,TRBV6-2/TRBV6-3,TGTGCCAGCAGCCCGCCTCAGGAGACCCAGTACTTC,CASSPPQETQYF
-,TRBJ1-3,TRBD1,TRBV11-1,TGTGCCAGCAGCTCTCACGACAGGGGAGGTGGAAACACCATATATTTT,CASSSHDRGGGNTIYF
many,TRBJ1-1,TRBD1,TRBV12-3/TRBV12-4,TGTGCCAGCAGTCCCCACAGGGGTGGGAGGGCTTTCTTT,CASSPHRGGRAFF
many,TRBJ1-1,-,TRBV12-3/TRBV12-4,TGTGCCAGCATCTTGGGGTCTGGAGGTGCGAACACTGAAGCTTTCTTT,CASILGSGGANTEAFF
few,TRBJ2-6,-,TRBV6-1,TGTGCCAGCAGGATCATCTCGGGCTCTGGGGCCAACGTCCTGACTTTC,CASRIISGSGANVLTF
many,TRBJ1-5,-,TRBV19,TGTGCCAGTACCCATCGAGGGCGTCGGAGCAATCAGCCCCAGCATTTT,CASTHRGRRSNQPQHF
once,TRBJ1-1,-,TRBV12-3/TRBV12-4,TGTGCCAGCAGTTTTCAGGAGGCGAACACTGAAGCTTTCTTT,CASSFQEANTEAFF
many,TRBJ2-4,TRBD2,TRBV6-2/TRBV6-3,TGTGCCAGCAGTGCTAGCGGGAGGAGGGACATTCAGTACTTC,CASSASGRRDIQYF
many,TRBJ2-2,TRBD1,TRBV6-2/TRBV6-3,TGTGCCAGCAGTTACTGGACAGGGATTTACACCGGGGAGCTGTTTTTT,CASSYWTGIYTGELFF
many,TRBJ1-6,-,TRBV4-1,TGCGCCAGCAGCCAAATAAATTCACCCCTCCACTTT,CASSQINSPLHF
-,TRBJ2-5,-,TRBV11-2,TGTGCCAGCAGCTTAGTTCTGGGGCTAGCTGGAGAGACCCAGTACTTC,CASSLVLGLAGETQYF
many,TRBJ2-5,-,TRBV6-5,TGTGCCAGCAGCCCAGCCCTAGGGGGTAAAGAGACCCAGTACTTC,CASSPALGGKETQYF
many,TRBJ2-7,-,TRBV28,TGTGCCAGCAGTGGCATCCTGGGGGGGCCCTACTACGAGCAGTACTTC,CASSGILGGPYYEQYF
many,TRBJ2-5,-,TRBV29-1,TGCAGCGTTTTACTCACATCCCAAGAGACCCAGTACTTC,CSVLLTSQETQYF
once,TRBJ1-1,-,TRBV30,TGTGCCTGGAGTGTTCCTGACCTTGGTCGGGAAATGAACACTGAAGCTTTCTTT,CAWSVPDLGREMNTEAFF
many,TRBJ1-1,TRBD1,TRBV11-2,TGTGCCAGCAGCCCCAGACAGGGGTTGAACACTGAAGCTTTCTTT,CASSPRQGLNTEAFF
many,TRBJ1-1,-,TRBV7-9,TGTGCCAGCAGCTTAGAGAGGGGGATGGAAGCTTTCTTT,CASSLERGMEAFF
many,TRBJ2-4,-,TRBV28,TGTGCCAGCAGTGGGGACCCTAGATGGGACATTCAGTACTTC,CASSGDPRWDIQYF
many,TRBJ1-1,-,TRBV20-1,TGCAGTGCTAGATTCTCACGTTTCCAGACATCTGAAGCTTTCTTT,CSARFSRFQTSEAFF
many,TRBJ2-6,-,TRBV28,TGTGCCAGCAAGTCCCAGTCCGGGGCCAACGTCCTGACTTTC,CASKSQSGANVLTF